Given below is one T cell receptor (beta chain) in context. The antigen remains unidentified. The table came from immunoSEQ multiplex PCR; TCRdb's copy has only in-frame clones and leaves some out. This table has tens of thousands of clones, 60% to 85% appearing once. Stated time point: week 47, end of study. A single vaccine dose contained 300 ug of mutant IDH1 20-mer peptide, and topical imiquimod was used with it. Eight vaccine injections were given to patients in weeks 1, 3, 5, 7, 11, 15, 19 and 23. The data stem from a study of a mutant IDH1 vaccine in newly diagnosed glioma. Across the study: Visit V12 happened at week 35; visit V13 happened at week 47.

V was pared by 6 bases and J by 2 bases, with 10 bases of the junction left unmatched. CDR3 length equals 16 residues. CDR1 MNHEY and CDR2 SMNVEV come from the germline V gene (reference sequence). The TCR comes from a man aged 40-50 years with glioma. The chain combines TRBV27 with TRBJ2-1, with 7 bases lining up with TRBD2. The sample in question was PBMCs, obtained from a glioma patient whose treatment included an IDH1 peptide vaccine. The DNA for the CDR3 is TGTGCCAGCAGGGTCAGCGGGACTTTCACCTACAATGAGCAGTTCTTC. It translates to CASRVSGTFTYNEQFF.